What follows are 2 T cell receptor beta chains derived from one specimen sequenced in a study of blood T cells in healthy people across ages (dated by TCRdb to the mid-2010s). Receptor amplification or capture employed 5' RACE. Sequencing relied on an Illumina HiSeq 2500. A second roughly 7 to 12 cycle PCR used a sample-barcoded 5' primer and a J-beta primer mix. The public reads were run again by TCRdb, first through fastp at Q25 and then through MiXCR, and only productive beta chains were kept. Each CDR3 protein gets just one entry, which takes the most common genes and DNA from the rows behind it. For this sample there are about 1.4 million distinct CDR3 sequences; around 59% appear just once. Roughly 6.3% of the sample lies in the top ten. The source material was blood. The receptor set was obtained from a young man in good health.

This clonotype was detected once. One end of the junction does not line up with germline, which may come from a read error. The V and J genes are TRBV5-5 and TRBJ2-3, with 7 bases that match TRBD2. The CDR3 has 17 residues. Per germline, CDR1 SGHKS and CDR2 YYEKEE (reference sequence). The CDR3 protein is CASGLGKLATGADTQYF. CDR3 nucleotide sequence: TGTGCCAGCGGCTTGGGAAAACTAGCGACGGGAGCAGATACGCAGTATTTT.

This sequence joins TRBV12-3 or TRBV12-4 and TRBJ2-1; D gene unclear. Between the trimmed V and J ends, which lost 7 bases and 15 bases, there was a span of 22 bases. This CDR3 spans 13 amino acids. This chain's CDR3 is CASTKAGAGVRFF. The CDR3 DNA is TGTGCCAGCACGAAGGCTGGAGCCGGCGTTCGGTTCTTC.